This T cell receptor beta chain was observed in a study of CD8+ T cells in alopecia areata. Extraction of RNA preceded its reverse transcription into cDNA, which served as the sequencing template. The method was immunoSEQ multiplex PCR; TCRdb's version includes in-frame clones alone and lacks a portion of them. The sample lists 100,000 to 130,000 clones; 55% to 70% were seen once. This clone was seen a handful of times. The CDR3 contains 13 residues. V was trimmed by 1 base and J by 4 bases, leaving 7 bases between them. Germline V gives CDR1 LNHDA, CDR2 SQIVND (reference sequence). J is TRBJ1-1 and V is TRBV19; no clear D. The source material was NKG2D-low CD8+ T cells sorted from blood. The clonotype comes from a human donor with alopecia areata. DNA for the CDR3: TGTGCCAGTAGTATAGGCGGCGGCACTGAAGCTTTCTTT. Amino acid sequence: CASSIGGGTEAFF.